The text below deals with one T cell receptor (beta chain). Its antigen is undetermined. The data were obtained in a study of blood T cells in healthy people across ages. For the second PCR, which ran for about 7 to 11 cycles, a sample-barcoded 5' primer and a J-beta primer mix were used. TCRdb used MiXCR to reprocess the 5' RACE reads, holding one entry per CDR3 protein. The sample lists about 650,000 distinct CDR3 sequences, approximately 30% seen once, with 15% in the top ten. CDR1 is DFQATT, CDR2 SNEGSKA, per germline (reference sequence). This CDR3 region has 14 residues. V was trimmed by 3 bases and J by 1 base, leaving 12 bases between them. Broader study findings: Observed TCR beta diversity per million T cells went down as age went up. This fall followed a roughly linear course with age.

This sequence joins TRBV20-1 and TRBJ1-1; D unclear. The TCR sequence derives from a woman of 80 years or more in good health. Sequencing was carried out using blood. As DNA, the CDR3 is TGCAGTGCTAGGGGGTGGCAGGAGAACACTGAAGCTTTCTTT. It is translated as CSARGWQENTEAFF.